The rows below give T cell receptor beta chains drawn from one sample of a study of T cells in localized non-small cell lung cancer. Sequenced by immunoSEQ multiplex PCR; TCRdb stores in-frame clones only, minus some. The sample includes fewer than 30,000 clones, 90% seen only once; the top ten take about 1.1%. Material: peripheral blood, obtained before any cancer treatment. The receptors were sampled from a woman aged 40 to 75 with stage I lung adenocarcinoma. Each CDR3 is given with its conserved first and last residue.

v_call,j_call,cdr3_length,cdr3_aa
TRBV5-4,TRBJ1-2,16,CASSSYSVGRSYGYTF
TRBV30,TRBJ2-1,21,CAWSAYSGTYLSGRANNEQFF
TRBV6-1,TRBJ2-5,13,CASSEGTWETQYF
TRBV18,TRBJ1-1,14,CASSPQGANTEAFF
TRBV12-5,TRBJ2-1,15,CASGLSLSSYNEQFF
TRBV19,TRBJ1-1,12,CASINMNTEAFF
TRBV25-1,TRBJ2-5,17,CASGGLAGGGLVETQYF
TRBV4-3,TRBJ2-1,19,CASSPGWREGQRSYNEQFF
TRBV30,TRBJ1-2,13,CAWKVGRDYGYTF
TRBV9,TRBJ2-1,15,CASSVVSGGYNEQFF
TRBV30,TRBJ1-4,13,CAWSVREPAKLFF